The rows below give T cell receptor beta chains drawn from one sample of a study of shared clonotypes between healthy human individuals. Clones were sequenced by immunoSEQ multiplex PCR, and TCRdb holds only the in-frame ones, with some missing. Of about 2.1 million clones listed, roughly 93% are singletons. Sequencing was carried out using naive CD8+ T cells from PBMCs. Receptor source: a man between 18 and 35 years old in good health. Some clones in this sample may be carry-over from other donors' samples. Each CDR3 is given with its conserved first and last residue.

J,V,CDR3
TRBJ2-1,TRBV4-1,CASSLIRTSHNEQFF
TRBJ2-7,TRBV7-9,CASSLGGVDYEQYF
TRBJ2-7,TRBV6-6,CASTWLGGTYEQYF
TRBJ1-2,TRBV19,CASSIAGPGTYPGDGYTF
TRBJ2-1,TRBV9,CASSVDGGYYNEQFF
TRBJ2-2,TRBV6-1,CASKIPGLVFGELFF
TRBJ2-7,TRBV30,CAWNLGEGTHITYEQYF
TRBJ2-7,TRBV4-1,CASSQNTQTYYEQYF
TRBJ2-7,TRBV27,CASSLGLDYEQYF
TRBJ2-6,TRBV5-1,CASSPTGPSGANVLTF
TRBJ2-7,TRBV16,CASSQFWSGQNYEQYF
TRBJ2-7,TRBV30,CAWSWGADYEQYF
TRBJ1-4,TRBV27,CASSPRGGGEKLFF
TRBJ1-2,TRBV19,CASRNFDILDGYTF
TRBJ2-2,TRBV7-9,CASSLFRGNTGELFF
TRBJ2-7,TRBV19,CASSTRTSGNYEQYF
TRBJ2-7,TRBV27,CASSFPSGDSYEQYF
TRBJ1-4,TRBV19,CASSLNPAGEKLFF
TRBJ2-3,TRBV6-6,CASSSTPGHFTDTQYF
TRBJ1-3,TRBV19,CASSAGYSGNTIYF
TRBJ2-1,TRBV4-3,CASSPGRGRPNNEQFF
TRBJ1-2,TRBV19,CASKQSNYGYTF
TRBJ2-1,TRBV7-9,CASSLAGGQYNEQFF
TRBJ2-5,TRBV2,CASSEASLRTAEETQYF
TRBJ2-4,TRBV27,CASSSPVRDFPRQYF
TRBJ2-5,TRBV27,CASRPWDREETQYF
TRBJ1-4,TRBV6-6,CASSYRGIKLFF
TRBJ2-1,TRBV9,CASSVSSGSPHNEQFF
TRBJ2-7,TRBV27,CASSLSGPPGQYF
TRBJ2-2,TRBV7-6,CASSLEASGANTGELFF
TRBJ2-7,TRBV7-9,CASSPSRYEQYF
TRBJ2-1,TRBV18,CASSPPSISGSYNEQFF
TRBJ2-1,TRBV13,CASSLQREDLDNEQFF
TRBJ1-2,TRBV10-3,CAISEKREPNYGYTF
TRBJ2-2,TRBV10-3,CAISDPSPAGELFF
TRBJ1-4,TRBV19,CASSKIGQKTNEKLFF
TRBJ2-1,TRBV19,CASSIQGSFYNEQFF
TRBJ2-1,TRBV11-2,CASSPRPTSAEWQFF
TRBJ1-5,TRBV5-8,CASSYSRGINQPQHF
TRBJ2-1,TRBV10-3,CATSAGWGVGNEQFF
TRBJ1-4,TRBV7-8,CASSLRVFEKLFF
TRBJ1-4,TRBV5-1,CASSKSRTGEYEKLFF
TRBJ2-1,TRBV29-1,CSSRTGFNEQFF
TRBJ1-4,TRBV7-9,CASSSGATNEKLFF
.,TRBV25-1,CASGAREGRREQYF
TRBJ2-7,TRBV15,CATSRGGRIGFYEQYF
TRBJ2-5,TRBV28,CASSLFKVTPYQETQYF
TRBJ2-1,TRBV7-3,CASSSGPGSSYNEQFF
TRBJ2-7,TRBV5-6,CASSAGGQGVVGQYF
TRBJ2-1,TRBV10-3,CAIRPPLYNEQFF
TRBJ1-2,TRBV12-5,CASARDRDSNYGYTF